A single sample gave rise to the 20 T cell receptor beta chains below, sequenced in a study of neoadjuvant nivolumab and ipilimumab in lung cancer. TCRdb keeps only in-frame clones here, not all; method: immunoSEQ multiplex PCR. The sample includes some 50,000 clones, around 89% of them seen just once. This sample comprised blood, obtained before neoadjuvant nivolumab, alone or with ipilimumab. The receptors shown here come from an adult with non-small cell lung cancer. Some clones in this sample may be carry-over from other donors' samples.

This clone was counted a single time. The CDR3 sequence is CASSWGLAGLSYEQYF. The CDR3 DNA sequence: TGCGCCAGCAGCTGGGGACTAGCGGGTTTAAGCTACGAGCAGTACTTC. This sequence joins TRBV5-1 and TRBJ2-7, with TRBD2 matching over 12 bases. The CDR3 is 16 amino acids. Germline V CDR1 and CDR2: SGHRS, YFSETQ. V shed 3 bases and J 3 bases; nucleotides not matched to a gene: 7.

V gene TRBV6-1 combines with J gene TRBJ2-3; weak D call: TRBD1 (6 bases). CDR1 MNHNS and CDR2 SASEGT come from the germline V gene. V lost 5 bases and J lost 6, with 15 bases in between. The CDR3 runs to 14 residues. CDR3 region: CASSSQGKGDTQYF. The CDR3 nucleotides are TGTGCCAGCAGTTCCCAGGGGAAGGGGGATACGCAGTATTTT.

V usage is TRBV18 and J usage is TRBJ1-4; 8 bases are a match to TRBD1. Germline V lookup: CDR1 KGHSH, CDR2 LQKENI. The CDR3 has 15 residues. Trimming cost V 3 bases and J 4 bases; bases outside gene matches: 4. In nucleotides, the CDR3 is TGTGCCAGCTCACCCGGGACAGGAATTAATGAAAAACTGTTTTTT. It translates to CASSPGTGINEKLFF.

The chain is built from TRBV2 and TRBJ2-5; D is unclear. CDR3 length: 13 residues. V was clipped by 5 bases and J by 7 bases, with 14 bases between them. Germline V gene lookup returns CDR1 SNHLY and CDR2 FYNNEI. CDR3 in amino acids: CASSTDKPGTQYF. The CDR3 nucleotides read TGTGCCAGCAGTACAGACAAGCCGGGGACCCAGTACTTC.

The rearrangement uses TRBV7-3 and TRBJ2-3, with TRBD2 as a possible D gene (5 bases). The germline gives CDR1 SGHTA, CDR2 FQGTGA. There are 15 residues in the CDR3. V dropped 2 bases and J dropped 3 bases, with 12 bases sitting between them. The CDR3 nucleotides are TGTGCCAGCAGCTTAGGCGGGCCCACAACAGATACGCAGTATTTT. Amino acid sequence: CASSLGGPTTDTQYF.

The chain is built from TRBV18 and TRBJ2-4; 7 bases match TRBD1. V trimming: 1 base; J trimming: 7 bases; junction bases outside the gene matches: 7. The CDR3 is made up of 15 amino acids. Germline V gene data show CDR1 as KGHSH and CDR2 as LQKENI. The CDR3 DNA sequence: TGTGCCAGCTCACCACGGGGTCAGGGGGTGAACATTCAGTACTTC. This gives the protein CASSPRGQGVNIQYF.

This clone was counted a few times. J is TRBJ2-3 and V is TRBV6-1; maybe TRBD2 (6 bases). The V gene lost 6 bases and the J gene lost 5 bases, with 18 bases spanning the gap. This CDR3 comprises 15 residues. Germline loops: CDR1 MNHNS, CDR2 SASEGT. The CDR3 DNA sequence: TGTGCCAGCAGCCCACTAGCCGGAGAGAGAGATACGCAGTATTTT. This codes for CASSPLAGERDTQYF.

The V and J genes are TRBV7-8 and TRBJ2-2, with D hard to call. The CDR3 extends over 18 amino acids. V dropped 0 bases and J dropped 0 bases, with 14 bases sitting between them. The germline V gene encodes CDR1 SGHVS and CDR2 FQNEAQ. This chain's CDR3 is CASSLAAVRRTNTGELFF. In DNA, the CDR3 is TGTGCCAGCAGCTTAGCGGCGGTGCGTAGGACGAACACCGGGGAGCTGTTTTTT.

The chain joins TRBV29-1 to TRBJ1-1; D not certain. Trimming left V 3 bases short and J 7 bases short, with 0 bases between. The CDR3 sequence is 8 residues long. Germline values: CDR1 SQVTM, CDR2 ANQGSEA. The CDR3: CSVDEAFF. The CDR3 DNA sequence: TGCAGCGTTGATGAAGCTTTCTTT.

This chain joins TRBV27 and TRBJ2-7, with 8 nucleotides matching TRBD1. This CDR3 region has 12 residues. Germline V lookup: CDR1 MNHEY, CDR2 SMNVEV (reference sequence). J was trimmed by 4 bases and V by 6 bases; bases with no gene match: 2. The CDR3 spells CASRTGEYEQYF. CDR3 nucleotides: TGTGCCAGCAGGACAGGGGAGTACGAGCAGTACTTC.

V gene TRBV11-3 combines with J gene TRBJ1-1; D not certain. Trimming shortened V by 5 bases and J by 1 base, and 8 bases separated the two germline ends. Germline V CDR1 and CDR2: SGHNT, YENEEA. The CDR3 spans 13 residues. CDR3: CASSGNTNTEAFF. Here the CDR3 DNA reads TGTGCCAGCAGCGGAAATACGAACACTGAAGCTTTCTTT.

The chain couples TRBV7-2 to TRBJ2-3, with D possibly being TRBD1 (5 bases). This CDR3 contains 14 residues. The germline V gene has CDR1 SGHTA and CDR2 FQGNSA. V was pared by 0 bases and J by 6 bases, with 10 bases between. Written as DNA, the CDR3 is TGTGCCAGCAGCTTAGCGCCAGGGTGGGATACGCAGTATTTT. Translation: CASSLAPGWDTQYF.

The chain combines TRBV27 with TRBJ2-3; D remains ambiguous. The CDR3 contains 13 residues. Germline V gene data show CDR1 as MNHEY and CDR2 as SMNVEV (reference sequence). The V end lost 5 bases, the J end lost 4 bases, and 10 bases lay between the germline ends. CDR3 DNA sequence: TGTGCCAGCAGTATCATCGAGGCAGATACGCAGTATTTT. Its protein product is CASSIIEADTQYF.

The chain joins TRBV7-2 to TRBJ1-4; D unresolved. Trimming stripped 0 bases from V and 4 bases from J, with 9 bases between. The CDR3 is made up of 15 amino acids. The germline V gene has CDR1 SGHTA and CDR2 FQGNSA. The CDR3 bases are TGTGCCAGCAGCTTAGCCCGGCAGAGTAATGAAAAACTGTTTTTT. It yields the protein CASSLARQSNEKLFF. Variable domain in full (rest from reference TRBV7-2 and TRBJ1-4): GAGVSQSPSNKVTEKGKDVELRCDPISGHTALYWYRQSLGQGLEFLIYFQGNSAPDKSGLPSDRFSAERTGGSVSTLTIQRTQQEDSAVYLCASSLARQSNEKLFFGSGTQLSVL.

This chain uses TRBV29-1 with TRBJ2-7; D is uncertain. The V end was cut by 0 bases, the J end by 5 bases, with 14 bases between. CDR1 is SQVTM, CDR2 ANQGSEA, per germline. This CDR3 has 14 amino acids. CDR3 sequence (DNA): TGCAGCGTTGAAGATCAGTCTCAGGCCCACGAGCAGTACTTC. Its protein product is CSVEDQSQAHEQYF.

This sequence joins TRBV19 and TRBJ2-1; 7 positions match TRBD2. CDR1 LNHDA and CDR2 SQIVND come from the germline V gene (reference sequence). V was clipped by 4 bases and J by 0 bases; unmatched bases: 3. This CDR3 is 15 amino acids long. For the CDR3, the DNA is TGTGCCAGTAGTAGGCGGGGGAGCTCCTACAATGAGCAGTTCTTC. Amino acid sequence: CASSRRGSSYNEQFF.

This chain links TRBV5-4 with TRBJ2-2; D call uncertain. The CDR3 spans 14 residues. Between the trimmed V and J ends, which lost 0 bases and 0 bases, there was a span of 3 bases. Germline CDR1 and CDR2: SGHNT and YYREEE (reference sequence). CDR3 loop: CASSLEANTGELFF. Here the CDR3 DNA reads TGTGCCAGCAGCTTGGAAGCGAACACCGGGGAGCTGTTTTTT.

The V and J genes are TRBV30 and TRBJ2-2; D unclear. V gave up 2 bases and J gave up 3 bases, with 4 bases separating them. Per the germline V gene, CDR1 is GTSNPN and CDR2 is SVGIG (reference sequence). The CDR3 contains 12 residues. In nucleotides, the CDR3 is TGTGCCTGGAGTCGGGACACCGGGGAGCTGTTTTTT. Its translation is CAWSRDTGELFF.

J is TRBJ2-2 and V is TRBV19, with 13 bases aligning to TRBD2. The CDR3 is 16 residues long. In germline, CDR1 is LNHDA, CDR2 SQIVND (reference sequence). Losses at the gene ends were 5 bases for V and 5 bases for J; bases not matched to a gene: 5. The CDR3 reads CASSWTSGSGTGELFF. As DNA, the CDR3 is TGTGCCAGTAGTTGGACTAGCGGGAGTGGTACCGGGGAGCTGTTTTTT. The full variable domain, rest sourced from reference TRBV19 and TRBJ2-2, is DGGITQSPKYLFRKEGQNVTLSCEQNLNHDAMYWYRQDPGQGLRLIYYSQIVNDFQKGDIAEGYSVSREKKESFPLTVTSAQKNPTAFYLCASSWTSGSGTGELFFGEGSRLTVL.

The V gene is TRBV6-5, the J gene TRBJ2-7; no definite D call. The V end was cut by 2 bases, the J end by 2 bases, with 10 bases between. CDR3 size: 14 residues. The germline gives CDR1 MNHEY, CDR2 SVGAGI. This CDR3 is CASSYDVGAYEQYF. In DNA form, the CDR3 reads TGTGCCAGCAGTTACGATGTTGGGGCCTACGAGCAGTACTTC.